The 10 T cell receptor beta chains below come from one sample, sequenced in a study of cytomegalovirus exposure and HLA in healthy donors. A multiplex PCR was run with 60 Vbeta primers and 13 Jbeta primers. Profiled with immunoSEQ multiplex PCR; TCRdb holds only in-frame clones, not every one. The sample has about 150,000 clones, 73% seen once. Sequenced input: PBMCs. The receptor set was obtained from a woman aged 18-30 years in good health and CMV-seropositive.

This rearrangement joins TRBV5-1 to TRBJ2-1; the match to TRBD2 covers 10 bases. Germline V gene lookup returns CDR1 SGHRS and CDR2 YFSETQ. The CDR3 extends over 16 amino acids. After removal of 1 base from V and 8 bases from J, the junction contained 9 bases not matched to a gene. The CDR3 DNA sequence: TGCGCCAGCAGCTTGCCCATAGCGGGGGGCACCGATGAGCAGTTCTTC. Encoded protein: CASSLPIAGGTDEQFF.

This clone has only a few counts. The rearrangement links TRBV9 to TRBJ1-5; no firm D call. The CDR3 covers 14 residues. V lost 0 bases and J 0 bases, leaving 4 bases between the germline ends. CDR1 is SGDLS, CDR2 YYNGEE, per germline. CDR3 in DNA: TGTGCCAGCAGCGTAGGCGATAGCAATCAGCCCCAGCATTTT. The encoded protein is CASSVGDSNQPQHF.

The chain recombines TRBV5-6 with TRBJ1-1; no clear D. In germline, CDR1 is SGHDT, CDR2 YYEEEE. CDR3 size: 12 residues. Trimming removed 4 bases from V and 4 bases from J, with 8 bases in between. CDR3 in DNA: TGTGCCAGCAGCCTGGATCTCACTGAAGCTTTCTTT. This translates into CASSLDLTEAFF. The entire variable domain, with the rest obtained from reference TRBV5-6 and TRBJ1-1, is as follows: DAGVTQSPTHLIKTRGQQVTLRCSPKSGHDTVSWYQQALGQGPQFIFQYYEEEERQRGNFPDRFSGHQFPNYSSELNVNALLLGDSALYLCASSLDLTEAFFGQGTRLTVV.

This chain joins TRBV6-1 and TRBJ1-2, with 9 bases lining up with TRBD1. V lost 2 bases to trimming and J lost 4 bases; unmatched junction nucleotides: 8. The V gene's germline CDR1 is MNHNS and CDR2 SASEGT. CDR3 length: 16 residues. In DNA form, the CDR3 reads TGTGCCAGCAGTGAAAAGTGGACAGGGGACTTCTATGGCTACACCTTC. This encodes CASSEKWTGDFYGYTF.

This clone was detected a few times. This chain joins TRBV30 and TRBJ1-1, with TRBD1 as a possible D gene (5 bases). The CDR3 is made up of 12 amino acids. V was trimmed by 0 bases and J by 6 bases, leaving 8 bases between them. The germline gives CDR1 GTSNPN, CDR2 SVGIG (reference sequence). The CDR3: CAWSVQGAEAFF. CDR3 nucleotides: TGTGCCTGGAGTGTACAAGGGGCTGAAGCTTTCTTT.

The rearrangement uses TRBV5-5 and TRBJ1-5; no clear D gene. V dropped 0 bases and J dropped 6 bases, with 10 bases sitting between them. Germline V CDR1 and CDR2: SGHKS, YYEKEE (reference sequence). The CDR3 runs to 14 residues. CDR3 sequence reads: CASSLERGFQPQHF. CDR3 bases: TGTGCCAGCAGCTTGGAGCGGGGTTTTCAGCCCCAGCATTTT.

This clone occurred a few times. The chain joins TRBV28 to TRBJ1-5, with TRBD1 matching 7 bases. J lost 6 bases, V lost 10 bases, and 15 bases had no gene match. Germline assignment: CDR1 MDHEN and CDR2 SYDVKM. This CDR3 contains 15 residues. The CDR3 reads CATEIGTVLSQPQHF. The CDR3 DNA reads TGTGCCACCGAGATCGGGACAGTATTGAGTCAGCCCCAGCATTTT. Filled out from reference TRBV28 and TRBJ1-5, the complete variable domain reads DVKVTQSSRYLVKRTGEKVFLECVQDMDHENMFWYRQDPGLGLRLIYFSYDVKMKEKGDIPEGYSVSREKKERFSLILESASTNQTSMYLCATEIGTVLSQPQHFGDGTRLSIL.

The chain joins TRBV7-2 to TRBJ2-2; the match to TRBD2 covers 10 bases. The CDR3 runs 16 residues. Germline loops: CDR1 SGHTA, CDR2 FQGNSA. V shed 6 bases and J 3 bases; nucleotides not matched to a gene: 7. The CDR3 DNA follows: TGTGCCAGCAGAGAAGCGGGGGGGCCGGACACCGGGGAGCTGTTTTTT. Amino acid sequence: CASREAGGPDTGELFF.

This chain connects TRBV7-8 to TRBJ2-7; 7 nucleotides agree with TRBD1. After removal of 5 bases from V and 5 bases from J, the junction contained 3 bases not matched to a gene. The CDR3 has 12 amino acids. Germline lookup yields CDR1 SGHVS and CDR2 FQNEAQ. CDR3 sequence: CASSITGDEQYF. CDR3 bases: TGTGCCAGCAGCATTACAGGGGACGAGCAGTACTTC.

A few counts support this clone. This sequence joins TRBV6-1 and TRBJ2-7, with D unclear. The CDR3 runs 15 residues. V gave up 5 bases and J gave up 0 bases, with 14 bases separating them. Germline V gene sequence: CDR1 MNHNS, CDR2 SASEGT. CDR3 in amino acids: CASSRPDRSSYEQYF. In DNA form, the CDR3 reads TGTGCCAGCAGTAGACCCGACCGGAGCTCCTACGAGCAGTACTTC.